Listed here are 20 T cell receptor beta chains from one sample, sequenced in a study of CD8 T cells in ankylosing spondylitis. TCRdb processed the 5' RACE reads anew with MiXCR; each CDR3 protein has one entry. The sample holds 150,000 to 200,000 distinct CDR3 sequences, roughly 18% seen once. Sample: blood, either unsorted or a sorted T cell fraction (not recorded which). All receptors come from a male donor with ankylosing spondylitis or in good health (not recorded which).

The chain has TRBV15 and TRBJ1-6, with D possibly being TRBD1 (6 bases). The CDR3 length is 13 residues. Trimming cost V 8 bases and J 6 bases, with 11 bases left between them. Germline V gene lookup returns CDR1 LNHNV and CDR2 YYDKDF (reference sequence). CDR3 region: CATGGQSNSPLHF. In DNA form, the CDR3 reads TGTGCCACCGGTGGACAGTCTAATTCACCCCTCCACTTT.

The sample holds many counts of this clonotype. V gene TRBV29-1 combines with J gene TRBJ2-3; 9 nucleotides agree with TRBD1. CDR3 size: 18 residues. Germline V gene lookup returns CDR1 SQVTM and CDR2 ANQGSEA. Germline trimming cut 6 bases from V and 5 bases from J; bases unmatched to any gene: 21. CDR3 sequence reads: CSVPRGTGSGLGLDTQYF. The DNA for the CDR3 is TGCAGCGTGCCCCGCGGGACAGGGTCTGGACTAGGATTAGATACGCAGTATTTT.

The chain employs TRBV7-2 and TRBJ2-2; 7 bases fit TRBD2. The CDR3 sequence is 15 residues long. J lost 0 bases, V lost 4 bases, and 2 bases had no gene match. Per germline, CDR1 SGHTA and CDR2 FQGNSA. The CDR3 protein is CASSSSGANTGELFF. The CDR3 nucleotides read TGTGCCAGCAGCTCTAGCGGAGCGAACACCGGGGAGCTGTTTTTT. Based on the CDR3 plus reference TRBV7-2 and TRBJ2-2, the full variable domain is GAGVSQSPSNKVTEKGKDVELRCDPISGHTALYWYRQSLGQGLEFLIYFQGNSAPDKSGLPSDRFSAERTGGSVSTLTIQRTQQEDSAVYLCASSSSGANTGELFFGEGSRLTVL.

This clonotype was found many times. The V call is TRBV20-1, the J call TRBJ2-6; D gene unclear. This CDR3 is 14 amino acids long. CDR1 and CDR2 (germline): DFQATT, SNEGSKA (reference sequence). Trimming removed 5 bases at V and 0 bases at J, with 8 bases between. For the CDR3, the DNA is TGCAGTGCTGGCAACCCCTCTGGGGCCAACGTCCTGACTTTC. As protein: CSAGNPSGANVLTF.

The chain combines TRBV13 with TRBJ1-2; the D gene is possibly TRBD1 (5 bases). The CDR3 consists of 15 residues. CDR1 is PRHDT and CDR2 is FYEKMQ in the germline V gene (reference sequence). Trimming pared 5 bases from V and 4 bases from J, leaving 17 bases between. The CDR3 protein is CASSRRQSLPYGYTF. Written as DNA, the CDR3 is TGTGCCAGCAGCCGAAGACAGTCTCTTCCCTATGGCTACACCTTC. The full variable domain, with the rest looked up from reference TRBV13 and TRBJ1-2, is AAGVIQSPRHLIKEKRETATLKCYPIPRHDTVYWYQQGPGQDPQFLISFYEKMQSDKGSIPDRFSAQQFSDYHSELNMSSLELGDSALYFCASSRRQSLPYGYTFGSGTRLTVV.

This clonotype turned up a few times. The V call is TRBV7-2, the J call TRBJ2-3; D possibly corresponds to TRBD2 (6 bases). Trimming removed 0 bases at V and 5 bases at J, with 15 bases between. The CDR3 length is 16 residues. CDR1 and CDR2 (germline): SGHTA, FQGNSA. This CDR3 is CASSLASGLSGDTQYF. CDR3 coding DNA: TGTGCCAGCAGCTTAGCCTCGGGACTCTCAGGAGATACGCAGTATTTT.

This clonotype was recorded at least ten times. This sequence joins TRBV29-1 and TRBJ1-1; D is unresolved. V was shortened by 7 bases and J by 1 base, with 7 bases between the two germline ends. The CDR3 sequence is 11 residues long. The germline gives CDR1 SQVTM, CDR2 ANQGSEA. CDR3 nucleotides: TGCAGCGCTAGTGCGAACACTGAAGCTTTCTTT. Translated: CSASANTEAFF.

This clonotype was recorded many times. The gene calls are TRBV27 and TRBJ2-1; D gene uncertain. The V end was cut by 6 bases, the J end by 5 bases, with 5 bases between. This CDR3 has 11 amino acids. CDR1 MNHEY and CDR2 SMNVEV come from the germline V gene (reference sequence). CDR3 in DNA: TGTGCCAGCAGCTTTAACAATGAGCAGTTCTTC. Protein: CASSFNNEQFF.

This clonotype came up many times. The J gene is TRBJ2-2, the V gene TRBV29-1, with TRBD1 matching 7 bases. This CDR3 spans 13 amino acids. V was pared by 5 bases and J by 5 bases, with 5 bases of the junction left unmatched. The germline V gene encodes CDR1 SQVTM and CDR2 ANQGSEA. The chain's CDR3 is CSVFTGATGELFF. The DNA of the CDR3 is TGCAGCGTTTTTACAGGGGCTACCGGGGAGCTGTTTTTT.

This clonotype was counted at least ten times. The genes are TRBV28 and TRBJ1-1; TRBD1 matches 9 bases. Trimming took 5 bases from V and 0 from J; bases not matched to a gene: 10. The CDR3 length is 17 residues. The germline V gene has CDR1 MDHEN and CDR2 SYDVKM. The CDR3 region is CASSPYRGRRMNTEAFF. The CDR3 nucleotides are TGTGCCAGCAGTCCTTACAGGGGGCGGAGGATGAACACTGAAGCTTTCTTT.

This clonotype was recorded at least ten times. This chain connects TRBV20-1 to TRBJ2-7, with TRBD1 as a possible D gene (5 bases). V was pared by 5 bases and J by 3 bases, with 8 bases between. CDR3 length: 11 residues. In germline, CDR1 is DFQATT, CDR2 SNEGSKA (reference sequence). CDR3 residues: CSALTGYEQYF. The CDR3 coding sequence is TGCAGTGCTTTAACAGGCTACGAGCAGTACTTC.

Points on this clonotype: This may be a read error: a much more frequent sequence differs by one nucleotide. The chain carries TRBV3-1 and TRBJ2-1, with D uncertain. The CDR3 loop spans 14 amino acids. Germline values: CDR1 LGHDT, CDR2 YNNKEL (reference sequence). CDR3 DNA: TGTGTCAGCAGCCCAGGCGCGTCCCTCGGTGAGCAGTTCTTC. It codes for CVSSPGASLGEQFF.

In its sample, this clonotype was seen many times. The V gene is TRBV24-1, the J gene TRBJ2-2; D is perhaps TRBD2 (5 bases). V was shortened by 6 bases and J by 4 bases, with 17 bases between the two germline ends. Germline V gene lookup returns CDR1 KGHDR and CDR2 SFDVKD. This CDR3 region has 16 residues. For the CDR3, the DNA is TGTGCCACCAGTAGAACAGCGCCACGGGGCACCGGGGAGCTGTTTTTT. It translates to CATSRTAPRGTGELFF.

The chain employs TRBV18 and TRBJ2-7; no reliable D call. The CDR3 runs to 13 residues. CDR1 and CDR2 from the germline V gene are KGHSH and LQKENI. V lost 2 bases, J lost 1 base, and 6 bases lay in between. The CDR3 DNA follows: TGTGCCAGCTCACCAGTCAGGTCCTACGAGCAGTACTTC. The encoded protein is CASSPVRSYEQYF.

This clonotype was counted many times. J is TRBJ2-2 and V is TRBV29-1, with D perhaps TRBD1 or TRBD2 (5 bases each). The germline CDR1 and CDR2 sequences are SQVTM and ANQGSEA. Trimming cost V 6 bases and J 4 bases, with 12 bases left between them. CDR3 length: 13 residues. CDR3 nucleotides: TGCAGCGTGGGGACGGGACCCACCGGGGAGCTGTTTTTT. Protein: CSVGTGPTGELFF.

This clonotype was seen ten or more times. The rearrangement links TRBV10-3 to TRBJ2-7; D might be TRBD1 (6 bases). V dropped 4 bases and J dropped 2 bases, with 9 bases sitting between them. CDR3 length: 13 amino acids. Germline CDR1 and CDR2: ENHRY and SYGVKD. DNA for the CDR3: TGTGCCATCAGTGGGGACACCGCCTACGAGCAGTACTTC. Protein product: CAISGDTAYEQYF.

The chain carries TRBV5-1 and TRBJ1-1; D perhaps matches TRBD1 (6 bases). Looked up from germline, CDR1 is SGHRS and CDR2 is YFSETQ. The V gene lost 5 bases and the J gene lost 5 bases, with 19 bases spanning the gap. The CDR3 runs to 15 residues. DNA for the CDR3: TGCGCCAGCAGAGAAACAGGGTTAAGCGGGACTGAAGCTTTCTTT. This codes for CASRETGLSGTEAFF.

This chain joins TRBV27 and TRBJ2-7; 9 nucleotides agree with TRBD1. This CDR3 has 15 residues. CDR1 is MNHEY, CDR2 SMNVEV, per germline (reference sequence). V trimming: 6 bases; J trimming: 5 bases; junction bases outside the gene matches: 11. The CDR3 DNA follows: TGTGCCAGCAGCTCGTTGGGGACAGGGTCCAACGAGCAGTACTTC. Translation gives CASSSLGTGSNEQYF.

The table lists this clonotype with a few counts. The V and J genes are TRBV29-1 and TRBJ2-3; perhaps TRBD1 as D (5 bases). The CDR3 runs to 10 residues. Germline V lookup: CDR1 SQVTM, CDR2 ANQGSEA. Trimming left V 6 bases short and J 6 bases short, with 7 bases between. CDR3 DNA: TGCAGCGTCTACAGGGATACGCAGTATTTT. Translated, it gives CSVYRDTQYF.

This clonotype was counted ten times or more. This chain links TRBV20-1 with TRBJ1-2; 9 positions match TRBD1. This CDR3 is 15 amino acids long. V gave up 6 bases and J gave up 6 bases; unmatched junction bases: 14. Germline V lookup: CDR1 DFQATT, CDR2 SNEGSKA (reference sequence). The CDR3 region has the DNA TGCAGTGCCCCCCTCTCTCCGGGACAGGGAAATGGCTACACCTTC. It specifies CSAPLSPGQGNGYTF.